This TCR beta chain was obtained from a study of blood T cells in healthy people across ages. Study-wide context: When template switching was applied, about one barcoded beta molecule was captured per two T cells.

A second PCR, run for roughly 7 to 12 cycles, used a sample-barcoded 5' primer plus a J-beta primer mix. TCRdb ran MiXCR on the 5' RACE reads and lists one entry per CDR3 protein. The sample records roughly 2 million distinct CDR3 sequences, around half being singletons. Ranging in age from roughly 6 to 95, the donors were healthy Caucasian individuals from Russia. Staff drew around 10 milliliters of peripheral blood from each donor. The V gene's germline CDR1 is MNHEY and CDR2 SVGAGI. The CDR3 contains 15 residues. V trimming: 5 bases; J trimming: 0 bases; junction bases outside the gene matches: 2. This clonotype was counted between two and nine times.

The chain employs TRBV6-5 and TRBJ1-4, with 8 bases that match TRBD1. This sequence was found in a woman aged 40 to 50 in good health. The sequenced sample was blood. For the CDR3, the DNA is TGTGCCAGCAGTGCGGACAGGGCAACTAATGAAAAACTGTTTTTT. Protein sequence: CASSADRATNEKLFF.